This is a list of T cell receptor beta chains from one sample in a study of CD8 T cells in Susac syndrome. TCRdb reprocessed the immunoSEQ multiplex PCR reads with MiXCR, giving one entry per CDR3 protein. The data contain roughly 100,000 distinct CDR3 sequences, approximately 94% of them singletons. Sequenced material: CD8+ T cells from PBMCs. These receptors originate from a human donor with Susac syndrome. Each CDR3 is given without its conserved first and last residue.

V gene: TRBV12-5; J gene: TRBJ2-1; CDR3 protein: ASGPGTGLRNEQF
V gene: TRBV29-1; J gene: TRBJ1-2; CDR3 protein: SISGTEDYGYT
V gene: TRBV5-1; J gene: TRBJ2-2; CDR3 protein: ASSLAPRMMTNTGELF
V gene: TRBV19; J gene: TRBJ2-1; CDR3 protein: ASRDSSYNEQF
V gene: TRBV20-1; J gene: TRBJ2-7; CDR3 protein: SARSPLGGEQY
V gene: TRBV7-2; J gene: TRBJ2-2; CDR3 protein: ASSLVGAGRTGELF
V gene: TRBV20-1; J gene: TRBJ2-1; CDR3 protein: SARLPSGVGEQF
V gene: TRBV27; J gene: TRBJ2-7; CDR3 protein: ASSLSSYGSYEQY
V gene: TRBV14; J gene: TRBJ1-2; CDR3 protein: ASSPIQRNYGYT
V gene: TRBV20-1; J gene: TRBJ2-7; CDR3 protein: SARGGSDYEQY
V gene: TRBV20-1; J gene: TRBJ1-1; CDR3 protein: SGTGEVGAEAF
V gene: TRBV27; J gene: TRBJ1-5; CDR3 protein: ASSSRATNQPQH
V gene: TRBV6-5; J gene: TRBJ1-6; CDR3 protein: ASKEGQGYNSPLH
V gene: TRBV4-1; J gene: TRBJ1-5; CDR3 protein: ASSPSAGSNQPQH
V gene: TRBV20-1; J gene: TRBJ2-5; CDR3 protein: SARSLAGGMGETQY
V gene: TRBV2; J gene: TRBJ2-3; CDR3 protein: ASPSRGFTDTQY
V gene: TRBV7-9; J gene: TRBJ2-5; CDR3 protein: ATRTHQETQY
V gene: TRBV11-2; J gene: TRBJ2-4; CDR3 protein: ASSLVGRDNQNIQY
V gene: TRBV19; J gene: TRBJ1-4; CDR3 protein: ASSGGTATNEKLF
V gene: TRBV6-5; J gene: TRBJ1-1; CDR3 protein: ASSYSMGVPGRTLNTEAF
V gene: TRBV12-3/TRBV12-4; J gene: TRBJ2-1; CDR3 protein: ASSLRLRGDNEQF
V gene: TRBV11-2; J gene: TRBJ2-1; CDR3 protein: ASSTGQGGYNEQF
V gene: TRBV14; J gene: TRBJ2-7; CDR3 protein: ASSQDLGGVYEQY
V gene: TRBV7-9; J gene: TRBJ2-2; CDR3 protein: ASRPTTGELF
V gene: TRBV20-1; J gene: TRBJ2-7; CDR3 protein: SARTVSPPYEQY
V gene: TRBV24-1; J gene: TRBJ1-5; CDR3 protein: ATSDLQLLEIGTSPYQPQH
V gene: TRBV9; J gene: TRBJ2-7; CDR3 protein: ASSRGSSYEQY
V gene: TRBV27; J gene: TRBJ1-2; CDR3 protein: ASSLGTQGNGYT
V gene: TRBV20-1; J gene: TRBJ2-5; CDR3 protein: SARDVGRVETQY
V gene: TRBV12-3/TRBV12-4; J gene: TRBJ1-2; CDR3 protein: ASSFSAVYGYT
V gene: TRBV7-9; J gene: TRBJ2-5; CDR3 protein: ASSLKGTQETQY
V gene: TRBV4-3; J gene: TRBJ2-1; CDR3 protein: ASSQEIHSYNEQF
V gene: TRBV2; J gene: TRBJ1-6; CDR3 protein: ASSQTGEANSPLH
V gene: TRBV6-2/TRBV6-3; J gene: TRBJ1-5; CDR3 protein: ASSAGGGQPQH
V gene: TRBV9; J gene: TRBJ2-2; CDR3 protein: ASSGGGYTGELF
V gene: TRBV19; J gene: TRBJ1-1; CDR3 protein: AGVRPVQAF
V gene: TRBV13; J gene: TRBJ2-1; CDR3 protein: ASSPTDRAREQF
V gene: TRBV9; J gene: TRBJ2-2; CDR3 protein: ASSTRQGQNTGELF
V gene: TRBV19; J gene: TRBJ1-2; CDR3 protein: ASSTVREYGYT
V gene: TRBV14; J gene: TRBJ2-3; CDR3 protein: ASSQVEPSTDTQY
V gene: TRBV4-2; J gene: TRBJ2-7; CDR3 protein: ASSQGERHEQY
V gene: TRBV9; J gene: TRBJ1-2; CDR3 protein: ASSVGQGGYT
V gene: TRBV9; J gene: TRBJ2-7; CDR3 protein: ASSVSGAGDEQY
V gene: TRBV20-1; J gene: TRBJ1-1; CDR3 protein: SAREGGPNPGTEAF
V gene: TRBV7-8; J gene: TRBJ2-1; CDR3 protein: ASSRGPPGQGGVDEQF
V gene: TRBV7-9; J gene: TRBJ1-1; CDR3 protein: ASSKPGRAEAF
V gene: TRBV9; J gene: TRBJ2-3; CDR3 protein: ASSFGGDGTDTQY